Following are 10 T cell receptor beta chains from one sample sequenced in a study of CD8 T cells in ankylosing spondylitis. TCRdb reprocessed the 5' RACE reads via MiXCR and lists one record per CDR3 protein. The sample includes approximately 100,000 distinct CDR3 sequences, about 8.3% of them seen just once. Source material: blood, either unsorted or a sorted T cell fraction (not recorded which). These receptor sequences come from a male donor with ankylosing spondylitis or in good health (not recorded which).

This clonotype has ten or more counts. The chain is built from TRBV29-1 and TRBJ1-1; perhaps TRBD1 as D (6 bases). V was clipped by 6 bases and J by 2 bases, with 13 bases between them. The CDR3 is 13 residues long. CDR1 and CDR2 (germline): SQVTM, ANQGSEA. CDR3 coding DNA: TGCAGCGTGAACAGGGAGTACAACACTGAAGCTTTCTTT. It yields the protein CSVNREYNTEAFF.

In its sample, this clonotype was seen many times. V is TRBV7-2 and J is TRBJ2-5, with D possibly being TRBD1 (6 bases). The CDR3 is made up of 15 amino acids. V dropped 5 bases and J dropped 2 bases, with 15 bases sitting between them. The germline V gene encodes CDR1 SGHTA and CDR2 FQGNSA. Written as DNA, the CDR3 is TGTGCCAGCAGCCTGCACGGGACACTTCAAGAGACCCAGTACTTC. Translating it yields CASSLHGTLQETQYF.

This clonotype showed up just a few times. The chain recombines TRBV23-1 with TRBJ1-4; D is uncertain. TRBV23-1 is an ORF, with its function uncertain. The V and J ends lost 2 bases and 14 bases respectively, with 33 bases between them. The CDR3 is 19 amino acids. This CDR3 is CASSQIIEVQRVCGRMLFF. The CDR3 nucleotides read TGCGCCAGCAGTCAAATAATTGAAGTACAGCGAGTCTGTGGGCGAATGCTGTTTTTT.

This clonotype has a count of ten or more. The V call is TRBV27, the J call TRBJ2-4; D possibly matches TRBD1 or TRBD2 (5 bases each). CDR1 and CDR2 (germline): MNHEY, SMNVEV (reference sequence). V lost 4 bases and J 0 bases, leaving 16 bases between the germline ends. The CDR3 consists of 17 residues. CDR3 in DNA: TGTGCCAGCAGTTCGCCTATGATGAGGGGAGCCAAAAACATTCAGTACTTC. Translating it yields CASSSPMMRGAKNIQYF.

This clonotype has ten or more counts. The CDR3 DNA reads TGCAGTGCCGGGACAGGTTTATGGGACGAGCAGTACTTC. Residues: CSAGTGLWDEQYF. V is TRBV20-1 and J is TRBJ2-7; 8 nucleotides align to TRBD1. The CDR3 length is 13 residues. Germline CDR1 DFQATT, CDR2 SNEGSKA (reference sequence). With V trimmed by 6 bases and J by 5 bases, 9 bases remained unmatched.

This clonotype was counted ten times or more. The DNA of the CDR3 is TGTGCCATCAGTGAGTTACGCAGGGGCCAAGAGACCCAGTACTTC. Translating it yields CAISELRRGQETQYF. The rearrangement uses TRBV10-3 and TRBJ2-5; D possibly corresponds to TRBD1 (6 bases). CDR1 ENHRY and CDR2 SYGVKD come from the germline V gene. Trimming took 1 base from V and 1 from J, leaving 10 bases between them. This CDR3 has 15 amino acids.

This clonotype was observed many times. The chain uses TRBV20-1 and TRBJ2-7; 10 nucleotides line up with TRBD1. Germline trimming cut 5 bases from V and 2 bases from J; bases unmatched to any gene: 3. CDR3 length: 13 amino acids. Germline V gene sequence: CDR1 DFQATT, CDR2 SNEGSKA (reference sequence). CDR3 loop: CSAPGQGAYEQYF. In DNA, the CDR3 is TGCAGTGCTCCTGGACAGGGGGCCTACGAGCAGTACTTC.

This clonotype turned up a few times. CDR3 nucleotide sequence: TGTGCCAGCAGCGCTCCCCCCCTTGAGACCCAGTACTTC. Translated: CASSAPPLETQYF. V is TRBV7-3 and J is TRBJ2-5; D gene uncertain. The V and J ends lost 5 bases and 5 bases respectively, with 12 bases between them. The CDR3 is made up of 13 amino acids. Germline CDR1 and CDR2: SGHTA and FQGTGA.

There are a few counts of this clonotype. The genes are TRBV18 and TRBJ2-3; tentatively, D is TRBD1 (6 bases). Germline V gives CDR1 KGHSH, CDR2 LQKENI. The V end lost 6 bases, the J end lost 4 bases, and 14 bases lay between the germline ends. The CDR3 is made up of 14 amino acids. The CDR3 nucleotides are TGTGCCAGCTCGCGGCGAGGGGGTTCAGATACGCAGTATTTT. It translates to CASSRRGGSDTQYF.

This clonotype was seen ten or more times. V usage is TRBV7-2 and J usage is TRBJ2-3; D is possibly TRBD2 (7 bases). Trimming shortened V by 4 bases and J by 7 bases, and 15 bases separated the two germline ends. The CDR3 is 14 residues long. Germline V gives CDR1 SGHTA, CDR2 FQGNSA. The CDR3 loop is CASSYRGGPNTQYF. The CDR3 DNA is TGTGCCAGCAGCTATCGCGGGGGCCCAAATACGCAGTATTTT.